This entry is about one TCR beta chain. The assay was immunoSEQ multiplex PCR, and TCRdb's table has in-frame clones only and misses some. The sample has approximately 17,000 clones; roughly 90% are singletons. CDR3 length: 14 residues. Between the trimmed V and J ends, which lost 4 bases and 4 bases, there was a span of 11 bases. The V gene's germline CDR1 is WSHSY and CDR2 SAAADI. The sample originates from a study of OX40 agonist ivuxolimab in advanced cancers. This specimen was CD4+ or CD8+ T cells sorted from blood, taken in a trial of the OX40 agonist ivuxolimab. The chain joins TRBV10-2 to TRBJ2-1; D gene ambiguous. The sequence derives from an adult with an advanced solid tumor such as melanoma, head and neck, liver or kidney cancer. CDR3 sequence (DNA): TGCGCCAGCAGTGTCAGCGCCGTATACAATGAGCAGTTCTTC. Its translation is CASSVSAVYNEQFF.